This T cell receptor (beta chain) originates from a study of blood T cell repertoires in COVID-19. Study-level background: Donors in the United States, Italy and Spain gave samples during acute or convalescent COVID-19.

The germline CDR1 and CDR2 sequences are MDHEN and SYDVKM. V lost 3 bases and J 5 bases, leaving 13 bases between the germline ends. This CDR3 is built from 15 residues. The data were produced by immunoSEQ multiplex PCR, yet TCRdb's version contains in-frame clones alone and is incomplete. Here the sample spans over 250,000 clones, 70% to 90% being singletons. The receptor was derived from an older woman with COVID-19, enrolled during active disease. The sequencing sample was made of peripheral blood. The genes are TRBV28 and TRBJ2-2; perhaps TRBD2 as D (6 bases). The DNA of the CDR3 is TGTGCCAGCAGTTTGGGTGGGGAGGTAACCGGGGAGCTGTTTTTT. It is translated as CASSLGGEVTGELFF. Looking up the rest from reference TRBV28 and TRBJ2-2 gives the full variable domain: DVKVTQSSRYLVKRTGEKVFLECVQDMDHENMFWYRQDPGLGLRLIYFSYDVKMKEKGDIPEGYSVSREKKERFSLILESASTNQTSMYLCASSLGGEVTGELFFGEGSRLTVL.